Following are 5 T cell receptor beta chains from one sample sequenced in a study of blood T cell repertoires in COVID-19. Here immunoSEQ multiplex PCR was the method, and the copy in TCRdb shows in-frame clones only, minus some. Among about 190,000 clones, less than 85% were seen once, and the ten largest hold over 10%. The sequencing input was peripheral blood. These receptors all come from a woman aged 45-59 years with acute or convalescent COVID-19.

This clone has a single count. The V call is TRBV19, the J call TRBJ1-1, with 8 bases matching TRBD1. Germline CDR1 is LNHDA and CDR2 is SQIVND (reference sequence). The ends lost 4 bases at V and 7 bases at J; junction bases unmatched: 11. The CDR3 is 15 residues long. The CDR3 coding sequence is TGTGCCAGTAGTACCCTCTCGACAGGGGAGGTTGAAGCTTTCTTT. This codes for CASSTLSTGEVEAFF.

The chain is built from TRBV7-8 and TRBJ2-1; 7 nucleotides align to TRBD2. V shed 5 bases and J 9 bases; nucleotides not matched to a gene: 16. From germline, CDR1 is SGHVS and CDR2 FQNEAQ. The CDR3 runs to 16 residues. The CDR3 is CASSPRGLDRAREQFF. CDR3 bases: TGTGCCAGCAGCCCCCGAGGACTAGATCGGGCGCGTGAGCAGTTCTTC.

The chain has TRBV5-1 and TRBJ1-1; 9 bases are a match to TRBD1. The ends lost 7 bases at V and 3 bases at J; junction bases unmatched: 25. Looked up from germline, CDR1 is SGHRS and CDR2 is YFSETQ. CDR3 length: 20 amino acids. CDR3 in amino acids: CASFVGQGMIGPSDDTEAFF. The CDR3 DNA reads as TGCGCCAGCTTCGTCGGACAGGGGATGATAGGCCCGTCGGACGACACTGAAGCTTTCTTT.

The chain has TRBV15 and TRBJ2-1; TRBD2 matches at 11 bases. Per the germline V gene, CDR1 is LNHNV and CDR2 is YYDKDF (reference sequence). The CDR3 runs to 17 residues. V lost 1 base to trimming and J lost 4 bases; unmatched junction nucleotides: 6. The CDR3 is CATSRASGTSGYNEQFF. For the CDR3, the DNA is TGTGCCACCAGCAGAGCCTCCGGGACTAGCGGTTACAATGAGCAGTTCTTC.

The table lists this clone with a count of one. The rearrangement links TRBV18 to TRBJ2-1, with TRBD1 as a possible D gene (5 bases). Germline-derived CDR1 and CDR2 are KGHSH and LQKENI. The V end lost 0 bases, the J end lost 6 bases, and 12 bases lay between the germline ends. The CDR3 loop spans 15 amino acids. The CDR3 region has the DNA TGTGCCAGCTCACCACCGGGCAGGGATAGCAATGAGCAGTTCTTC. Amino acids: CASSPPGRDSNEQFF.